This entry lists 32 T cell receptor beta chains sequenced from one sample in a study of blood T cell repertoires in COVID-19. Method: immunoSEQ multiplex PCR; TCRdb's copy keeps in-frame clones and lacks some. The sample yields about 120,000 clones, 85% seen once. The sample comprised peripheral blood. The source is a human donor in a cohort sampled during active COVID-19.

This chain links TRBV24-1 with TRBJ1-2, with a possible D match to TRBD1 (5 bases). Trimming left V 2 bases short and J 8 bases short, with 11 bases between. Per germline, CDR1 KGHDR and CDR2 SFDVKD. The CDR3 has 13 residues. The CDR3 sequence is CATSDWGDRGYTF. CDR3 nucleotides: TGTGCCACCAGTGATTGGGGGGATAGGGGCTACACCTTC.

The rearrangement joins TRBV5-8 to TRBJ1-4; 7 bases agree with TRBD1. Germline V gene sequence: CDR1 SGHTS, CDR2 YDEGEE. The length of the CDR3 is 11 residues. The junction had 4 bases not matched to a gene; V was cut back by 4 bases and J by 13 bases. The CDR3 DNA reads as TGTGCCAGCAGCGCCCGACAGGGACTGTTTTTT. Encoded protein: CASSARQGLFF.

This clone was observed once. The rearrangement links TRBV6-6 to TRBJ1-5; TRBD1 matches 10 bases. Trimming at V came to 6 bases and at J to 6 bases, leaving 5 bases not matched to a gene. The CDR3 is 14 amino acids. Germline loops: CDR1 MNHNY, CDR2 SVGAGI (reference sequence). The CDR3 protein is CASSPGQGFQPQHF. The CDR3, as DNA: TGTGCCAGCAGCCCGGGACAGGGGTTTCAGCCCCAGCATTTT.

This chain joins TRBV18 and TRBJ2-3; a possible D gene is TRBD1 (6 bases). Germline V CDR1 and CDR2: KGHSH, LQKENI. The CDR3 runs 15 residues. V was trimmed by 5 bases and J by 0 bases, leaving 12 bases between them. CDR3 sequence: CASSSQGPSTDTQYF. The CDR3 coding sequence is TGTGCCAGCTCATCTCAGGGGCCCAGCACAGATACGCAGTATTTT. The full variable domain, with the rest looked up from reference TRBV18 and TRBJ2-3, is NAGVMQNPRHLVRRRGQEARLRCSPMKGHSHVYWYRQLPEEGLKFMVYLQKENIIDESGMPKERFSAEFPKEGPSILRIQQVVRGDSAAYFCASSSQGPSTDTQYFGPGTRLTVL.

The chain has TRBV18 and TRBJ1-3, with D maybe TRBD1 (6 bases). Germline V gives CDR1 KGHSH, CDR2 LQKENI. The CDR3 spans 14 residues. Deletions cut 3 bases from V and 1 base from J, with 7 bases between. For the CDR3, the DNA is TGTGCCAGCTCACCGGACAGATCTGGAAACACCATATATTTT. Residues: CASSPDRSGNTIYF.

The chain uses TRBV6-2 or TRBV6-3 and TRBJ2-5; 12 bases are shared with TRBD2. With V trimmed by 6 bases and J by 4 bases, 3 bases remained unmatched. This CDR3 region has 14 residues. From germline, CDR1 is MNHEY and CDR2 SVGEGT. This CDR3 is CASSRTSGVETQYF. CDR3 DNA sequence: TGTGCCAGCAGCAGGACTAGCGGGGTAGAGACCCAGTACTTC.

This rearrangement joins TRBV6-6 to TRBJ2-1; 10 nucleotides match TRBD1. Per the germline V gene, CDR1 is MNHNY and CDR2 is SVGAGI (reference sequence). The CDR3 consists of 15 residues. Trimming took 4 bases from V and 9 from J; bases not matched to a gene: 9. The CDR3 DNA follows: TGTGCCAGCAGTTCTCCCGGGACAGGGGTCGGTGAGCAGTTCTTC. Protein: CASSSPGTGVGEQFF.

The chain is built from TRBV5-1 and TRBJ2-1; D unclear. V lost 4 bases, J lost 9 bases, and 17 bases lay in between. The CDR3 runs to 14 residues. Germline-derived CDR1 and CDR2 are SGHRS and YFSETQ. CDR3 sequence reads: CASSLEIWQVEQFF. In nucleotides, the CDR3 is TGCGCCAGCAGCCTGGAAATTTGGCAGGTTGAGCAGTTCTTC.

The table lists this clone with a count of one. The chain links TRBV6-6 to TRBJ2-2; the match to TRBD2 covers 8 bases. Trimming cost V 6 bases and J 2 bases; bases outside gene matches: 2. CDR1 and CDR2 from the germline V gene are MNHNY and SVGAGI (reference sequence). The CDR3 runs 14 residues. The CDR3 reads CASSGTRNTGELFF. Written as DNA, the CDR3 is TGTGCCAGCAGCGGGACTAGAAACACCGGGGAGCTGTTTTTT.

V and J are TRBV7-6 and TRBJ1-6, with TRBD1 matching over 9 bases. CDR1 is SGHVS, CDR2 FNYEAQ, per germline. V gave up 5 bases and J gave up 9 bases; unmatched junction bases: 8. The CDR3 length is 15 residues. Here the CDR3 DNA reads TGTGCCAGCAGCCGGGGGGGACAGGGTAGTTCACCCCTCCACTTT. Protein product: CASSRGGQGSSPLHF.

This clone has only a few counts. This chain uses TRBV2 with TRBJ2-1; 7 nucleotides align to TRBD1. CDR1 SNHLY and CDR2 FYNNEI come from the germline V gene. V lost 5 bases and J lost 6; bases outside the gene matches: 7. The CDR3 is 14 amino acids. CDR3 DNA: TGTGCCAGCAGTTCCGGGACAGTCAGCAATGAGCAGTTCTTC. It codes for CASSSGTVSNEQFF. Based on the CDR3 plus reference TRBV2 and TRBJ2-1, the full variable domain is EPEVTQTPSHQVTQMGQEVILRCVPISNHLYFYWYRQILGQKVEFLVSFYNNEISEKSEIFDDQFSVERPDGSNFTLKIRSTKLEDSAMYFCASSSGTVSNEQFFGPGTRLTVL.

This chain connects TRBV19 to TRBJ1-1, with 9 bases aligning to TRBD1. The V gene's germline CDR1 is LNHDA and CDR2 SQIVND (reference sequence). The CDR3 consists of 14 residues. V trimming: 7 bases; J trimming: 5 bases; junction bases outside the gene matches: 8. This chain's CDR3 is CASTQLGTGTEAFF. The CDR3 DNA reads as TGTGCCAGTACCCAACTTGGGACAGGGACTGAAGCTTTCTTT.

The gene calls are TRBV7-2 and TRBJ2-7, with D perhaps matching TRBD1 (6 bases). V lost 3 bases and J lost 0, with 9 bases in between. Looked up from germline, CDR1 is SGHTA and CDR2 is FQGNSA. This CDR3 contains 14 residues. CDR3: CASSFTGSSYEQYF. CDR3 nucleotide sequence: TGTGCCAGCAGCTTTACAGGGTCCTCCTACGAGCAGTACTTC.

This chain uses TRBV11-2 with TRBJ1-5; 8 bases line up with TRBD1. The germline V gene has CDR1 SGHAT and CDR2 FQNNGV. CDR3 length: 15 amino acids. J lost 3 bases, V lost 3 bases, and 4 bases had no gene match. Here the CDR3 reads CASSFQTGVNQPQHF. CDR3 nucleotides: TGTGCCAGCAGCTTCCAGACAGGGGTCAATCAGCCCCAGCATTTT.

This chain links TRBV13 with TRBJ1-5, with 7 bases aligning to TRBD1. The length of the CDR3 is 16 residues. The V and J ends lost 1 base and 7 bases, in that order; junction bases with no gene match: 10. Germline-derived CDR1 and CDR2 are PRHDT and FYEKMQ (reference sequence). CDR3 bases: TGTGCCAGCAGCTTAGAAGGTCACAGGGGATGCCAGCCCCAGCATTTT. It codes for CASSLEGHRGCQPQHF.

The gene calls are TRBV7-9 and TRBJ1-2; TRBD1 aligns across 8 bases. The V and J ends lost 4 bases and 8 bases, in that order; junction bases with no gene match: 9. This CDR3 contains 14 residues. CDR1 is SEHNR and CDR2 is FQNEAQ in the germline V gene (reference sequence). CDR3 sequence: CASSSGQAQRGYTF. The CDR3, as DNA: TGTGCCAGCAGCTCGGGACAGGCCCAACGGGGCTACACCTTC.

The rearrangement links TRBV18 to TRBJ2-7; 9 nucleotides align to TRBD1. V lost 3 bases and J lost 4; bases outside the gene matches: 10. The CDR3 is 16 amino acids. The V gene's germline CDR1 is KGHSH and CDR2 LQKENI. The CDR3 here is CASSPTGTGFGYEQYF. The CDR3 nucleotides read TGTGCCAGCTCACCGACCGGGACAGGGTTTGGGTACGAGCAGTACTTC.

The chain employs TRBV18 and TRBJ2-2; D uncertain. The CDR3 is 12 amino acids. V was pared by 3 bases and J by 4 bases, with 3 bases between. Germline V lookup: CDR1 KGHSH, CDR2 LQKENI. The CDR3 coding sequence is TGTGCCAGCTCACCCCGCACCGGGGAGCTGTTTTTT. This encodes CASSPRTGELFF.

The chain uses TRBV28 and TRBJ1-1; TRBD1 matches at 10 bases. This CDR3 has 14 residues. From germline, CDR1 is MDHEN and CDR2 SYDVKM. V shed 3 bases, J shed 10 bases, and the junction held 8 bases outside the gene matches. CDR3 sequence (DNA): TGTGCCAGCAGTTTGTTCGGGACAGGGGCCCGAGCTTTCTTT. Translating it yields CASSLFGTGARAFF.

The chain is built from TRBV3-1 (or the pseudogene TRBV3-2) and TRBJ2-4, with TRBD2 matching over 8 bases. There are 15 residues in the CDR3. With 4 bases clipped from V and 2 bases from J, the junction kept 4 bases outside the gene matches. CDR1 is LGHDT and CDR2 is YNNKEL in the germline V gene (reference sequence). The CDR3: CASSLGGATKNIQYF. The DNA of the CDR3 is TGTGCCAGCAGCCTCGGGGGGGCGACCAAAAACATTCAGTACTTC.

The CDR3 spells CSVGATASGETQYF. The CDR3 DNA reads as TGCAGCGTTGGGGCGACAGCCTCAGGGGAGACCCAGTACTTC. The gene calls are TRBV29-1 and TRBJ2-5; perhaps TRBD1 as D (5 bases). V was pared by 4 bases and J by 5 bases, with 17 bases between. Germline-derived CDR1 and CDR2 are SQVTM and ANQGSEA. The CDR3 is 14 residues long.

The chain carries TRBV28 and TRBJ2-7, with TRBD1 matching over 8 bases. J gave up 2 bases and V 6 bases, and 3 bases lay outside the gene matches. CDR1 MDHEN and CDR2 SYDVKM come from the germline V gene. The CDR3 has 13 amino acids. CDR3 amino acids: CASRTGDPYEQYF. DNA of the CDR3: TGTGCCAGCAGGACAGGGGATCCCTACGAGCAGTACTTC.

The V and J genes are TRBV18 and TRBJ1-4; 7 bases fit TRBD1. From germline, CDR1 is KGHSH and CDR2 LQKENI. The V segment lost 4 bases and the J segment 3 bases; nucleotides outside the gene matches: 8. The CDR3 consists of 16 residues. The CDR3: CASSQDRPGANEKLFF. The CDR3 nucleotides are TGTGCCAGCTCACAGGACAGGCCCGGGGCTAATGAAAAACTGTTTTTT.

This clone has a handful of counts. The chain is built from TRBV5-1 and TRBJ1-1; 7 bases are shared with TRBD1. With 3 bases clipped from V and 1 base from J, the junction kept 6 bases outside the gene matches. Germline lookup yields CDR1 SGHRS and CDR2 YFSETQ. The CDR3 consists of 15 residues. CDR3 in DNA: TGCGCCAGCAGCTCCTGGGACAGCCAGAACACTGAAGCTTTCTTT. The encoded protein is CASSSWDSQNTEAFF.

The rearrangement uses TRBV30 and TRBJ1-2, with TRBD1 matching 8 bases. The CDR3 has 11 residues. Germline CDR1 and CDR2: GTSNPN and SVGIG (reference sequence). With 5 bases clipped from V and 5 bases from J, the junction kept 1 base outside the gene matches. CDR3 coding DNA: TGTGCCTGGGACAGGGGTTATGGCTACACCTTC. Translating it yields CAWDRGYGYTF.

The V and J genes are TRBV18 and TRBJ1-1; D remains unclear. Between the trimmed V and J ends, which lost 4 bases and 1 base, there was a span of 22 bases. CDR1 is KGHSH, CDR2 LQKENI, per germline. This CDR3 contains 18 residues. The CDR3 DNA is TGTGCCAGCTCACTCCGGGGAGGGTCTTCCGAGAGGAACACTGAAGCTTTCTTT. The encoded protein is CASSLRGGSSERNTEAFF.

The chain combines TRBV19 with TRBJ1-1, with unresolved D. The V gene's germline CDR1 is LNHDA and CDR2 SQIVND (reference sequence). The V gene lost 5 bases and the J gene lost 4 bases, with 14 bases spanning the gap. CDR3 length: 14 residues. The DNA of the CDR3 is TGTGCCAGTAGTGGCCGGCTGACAAGCACTGAAGCTTTCTTT. It specifies CASSGRLTSTEAFF.

This chain links TRBV5-1 with TRBJ1-2; TRBD1 agrees at 8 bases. Germline loops: CDR1 SGHRS, CDR2 YFSETQ. This CDR3 comprises 14 residues. V was pared by 5 bases and J by 6 bases, with 9 bases of the junction left unmatched. The CDR3 coding sequence is TGCGCCAGCAGGAGGGGACCGGGACAGGATGGCTACACCTTC. It yields the protein CASRRGPGQDGYTF. The full variable domain, completed using reference TRBV5-1 and TRBJ1-2, is KAGVTQTPRYLIKTRGQQVTLSCSPISGHRSVSWYQQTPGQGLQFLFEYFSETQRNKGNFPGRFSGRQFSNSRSEMNVSTLELGDSALYLCASRRGPGQDGYTFGSGTRLTVV.

This sequence joins TRBV24-1 and TRBJ1-2, with D uncertain. The CDR3 consists of 16 residues. Germline CDR1 and CDR2: KGHDR and SFDVKD. V was pared by 5 bases and J by 4 bases, with 19 bases between. CDR3 loop: CATSGQEGADGYGYTF. CDR3 nucleotide sequence: TGTGCCACCAGTGGTCAGGAGGGAGCAGATGGCTATGGCTACACCTTC.

The chain employs TRBV4-3 and TRBJ2-5, with 8 nucleotides matching TRBD1. J was trimmed by 2 bases and V by 4 bases; bases with no gene match: 3. The CDR3 has 14 amino acids. Germline CDR1 reads LGHNA; CDR2 reads YSLEER. CDR3 coding DNA: TGCGCCAGCAGCCCGCGGACAGGGCAAGAGACCCAGTACTTC. Translated, it gives CASSPRTGQETQYF.

The chain couples TRBV6-5 to TRBJ1-2; TRBD1 matches 7 bases. This CDR3 is 14 amino acids long. J gave up 6 bases and V 7 bases, and 11 bases lay outside the gene matches. From germline, CDR1 is MNHEY and CDR2 SVGAGI. CDR3 sequence reads: CASTRGRGGHGYTF. CDR3 bases: TGTGCCAGCACTAGGGGCAGAGGGGGCCATGGCTACACCTTC.

The V and J genes are TRBV6-5 and TRBJ1-1, with 8 bases matching TRBD1. V was pared by 5 bases and J by 5 bases, with 4 bases of the junction left unmatched. Germline assignment: CDR1 MNHEY and CDR2 SVGAGI. The CDR3 is 13 residues long. The chain's CDR3 is CASSLNRGTEAFF. In nucleotides, the CDR3 is TGTGCCAGCAGTCTAAACAGGGGGACTGAAGCTTTCTTT.